This is a list of T cell receptor beta chains from one sample in a study of OX40 agonist ivuxolimab in advanced cancers. The protocol was immunoSEQ multiplex PCR, while the TCRdb copy is restricted to in-frame clones and leaves out a portion. Among fewer than 85,000 clones listed, under 90% were seen once. Sequenced here: CD4+ or CD8+ T cells sorted from blood, sampled in a trial of the OX40 agonist ivuxolimab. These receptors all stem from an adult with an advanced solid tumor such as melanoma, head and neck, liver or kidney cancer. Both conserved end residues are part of each CDR3. Each record gives: J gene, V gene, CDR3 protein.

J: TRBJ2-7; V: TRBV29-1; CDR3: CSVDPRGGEDEQYF
J: TRBJ1-1; V: TRBV7-2; CDR3: CASSPSVDTEAFF
J: TRBJ2-3; V: TRBV5-5; CDR3: CASSSRSDTQYF
J: TRBJ2-7; V: TRBV7-2; CDR3: CASSLIPGLAHEQYF
J: TRBJ1-6; V: TRBV7-9; CDR3: CATRFSSYNSPLHF
J: TRBJ2-3; V: TRBV20-1; CDR3: CSASGGDTQYF
J: TRBJ1-2; V: TRBV10-3; CDR3: CAISVQGDYGYTF
J: TRBJ2-7; V: TRBV2; CDR3: CARERDHFSYEQYF
J: TRBJ2-7; V: TRBV28; CDR3: CASIALPTYEQYF
J: TRBJ2-3; V: TRBV6-1; CDR3: CASSERSGVSPDTQYF
J: TRBJ2-1; V: TRBV2; CDR3: CASSEWEQFF
J: TRBJ1-3; V: TRBV5-6; CDR3: CASRGYWSSGNTIYF
J: TRBJ2-1; V: TRBV10-3; CDR3: CAISEIIVASNEQFF
J: TRBJ2-5; V: TRBV23-1; CDR3: CASSQPASRQIQETQYF
J: TRBJ1-2; V: TRBV6-1; CDR3: CASSEVEGGGYTF
J: TRBJ1-3; V: TRBV4-1; CDR3: CASSQAGRFSGNTIYF
J: TRBJ2-5; V: TRBV6-6; CDR3: CASSYSSSWETQYF
J: TRBJ1-2; V: TRBV5-3; CDR3: CASSLSPYGYTF
J: TRBJ2-5; V: TRBV29-1; CDR3: CSVVRVGGETQYF
J: TRBJ2-5; V: TRBV7-6; CDR3: CASTQGGQETQYF
J: TRBJ2-1; V: TRBV18; CDR3: CASSPPTYNEQFF
J: TRBJ1-1; V: TRBV6-5; CDR3: CASSSVAEAFF
J: TRBJ1-1; V: TRBV5-1; CDR3: CASSRQVSLDTEAFF
J: TRBJ2-1; V: TRBV28; CDR3: CASSAPGTGGTEQFF
J: TRBJ1-2; V: TRBV28; CDR3: CASSLGSLGYTF
J: TRBJ2-7; V: TRBV6-6; CDR3: CASSLDRGTYEQYF
J: TRBJ2-3; V: TRBV10-3; CDR3: CAIRAGAGDDTQYF
J: TRBJ2-1; V: TRBV9; CDR3: CASSAWLAGGNNEQFF
J: TRBJ1-3; V: TRBV5-6; CDR3: CASSLSRGRGDYGNTIYF
J: TRBJ1-2; V: TRBV18; CDR3: CASSPIQGASDGYTF
J: TRBJ1-5; V: TRBV6-5; CDR3: CASSSTGGTMGQPQHF
J: TRBJ2-7; V: TRBV16; CDR3: CASSQSTSAFSYEQYF
J: TRBJ2-2; V: TRBV28; CDR3: CASSSWTENTGELFF
J: TRBJ1-3; V: TRBV4-1; CDR3: CASSQAIGTGLGNTIYF
J: TRBJ2-4; V: TRBV18; CDR3: CASSPQFQGGNIQYF
J: TRBJ2-3; V: TRBV2; CDR3: CASRQGGGTDTQYF
J: TRBJ2-7; V: TRBV7-2; CDR3: CASSFGRSSYEQYF
J: TRBJ2-7; V: TRBV19; CDR3: CASSIDHGTGVDEQYF
J: TRBJ1-2; V: TRBV5-6; CDR3: CASSRAGGRQDYGYTF
J: TRBJ2-2; V: TRBV5-1; CDR3: CASSRGDTGELFF